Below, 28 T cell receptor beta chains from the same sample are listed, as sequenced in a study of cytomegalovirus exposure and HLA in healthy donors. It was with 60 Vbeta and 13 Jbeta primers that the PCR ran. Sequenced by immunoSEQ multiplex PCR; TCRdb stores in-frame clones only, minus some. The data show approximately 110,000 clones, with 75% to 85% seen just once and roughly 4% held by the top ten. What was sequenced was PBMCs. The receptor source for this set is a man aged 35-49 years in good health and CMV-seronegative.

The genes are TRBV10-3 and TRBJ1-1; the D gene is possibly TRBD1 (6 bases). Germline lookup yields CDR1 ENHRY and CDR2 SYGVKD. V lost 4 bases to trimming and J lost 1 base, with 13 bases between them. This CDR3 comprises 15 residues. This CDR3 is CAISGRGQRNTEAFF. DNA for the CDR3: TGTGCCATCAGTGGCCGTGGACAGAGGAACACTGAAGCTTTCTTT.

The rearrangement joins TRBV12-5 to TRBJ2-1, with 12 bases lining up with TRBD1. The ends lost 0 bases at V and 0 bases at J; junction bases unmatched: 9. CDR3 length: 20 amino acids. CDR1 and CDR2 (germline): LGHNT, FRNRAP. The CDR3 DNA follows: TGTGCTAGTGGTTTGGTACCTGGGACAGGGGGCCCAAGCTCCTACAATGAGCAGTTCTTC. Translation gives CASGLVPGTGGPSSYNEQFF.

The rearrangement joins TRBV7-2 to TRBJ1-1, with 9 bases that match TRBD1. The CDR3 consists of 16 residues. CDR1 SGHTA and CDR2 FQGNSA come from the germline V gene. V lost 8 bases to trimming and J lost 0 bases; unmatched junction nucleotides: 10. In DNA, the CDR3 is TGTGCCAGCTGCACACAGGGGGCCCTCATGAACACTGAAGCTTTCTTT. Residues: CASCTQGALMNTEAFF.

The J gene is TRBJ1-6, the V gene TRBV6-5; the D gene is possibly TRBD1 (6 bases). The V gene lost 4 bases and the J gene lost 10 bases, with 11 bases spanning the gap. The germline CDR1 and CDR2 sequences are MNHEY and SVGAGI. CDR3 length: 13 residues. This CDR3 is CASSSPGDSPLHF. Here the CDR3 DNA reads TGTGCCAGCAGTTCGCCAGGGGACTCACCCCTCCACTTT.

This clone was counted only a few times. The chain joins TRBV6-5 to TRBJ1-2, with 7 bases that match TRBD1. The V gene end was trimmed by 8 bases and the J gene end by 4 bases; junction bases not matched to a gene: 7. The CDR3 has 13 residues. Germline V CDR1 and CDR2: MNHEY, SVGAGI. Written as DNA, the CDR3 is TGTGCCAGCTCCTCAGCAGGGGGCTATGGCTACACCTTC. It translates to CASSSAGGYGYTF.

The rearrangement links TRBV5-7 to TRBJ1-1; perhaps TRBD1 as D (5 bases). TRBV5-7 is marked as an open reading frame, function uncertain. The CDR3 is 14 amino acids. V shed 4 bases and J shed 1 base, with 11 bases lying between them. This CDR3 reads CASSQGGQNTEAFF. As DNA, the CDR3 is TGTGCCAGCAGCCAGGGCGGACAGAACACTGAAGCTTTCTTT.

The CDR3: CSVRDREYYEQYF. The CDR3 nucleotides read TGCAGCGTCAGGGACAGGGAGTACTACGAGCAGTACTTC. The chain employs TRBV29-1 and TRBJ2-7; 9 bases are a match to TRBD1. J gave up 3 bases and V 6 bases, and 6 bases lay outside the gene matches. CDR1 and CDR2 (germline): SQVTM, ANQGSEA. This CDR3 comprises 13 residues.

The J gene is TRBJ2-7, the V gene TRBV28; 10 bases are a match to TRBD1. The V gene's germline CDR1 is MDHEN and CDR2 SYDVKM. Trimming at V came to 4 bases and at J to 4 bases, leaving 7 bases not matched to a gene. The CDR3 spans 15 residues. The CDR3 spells CASSSGTGAGYEQYF. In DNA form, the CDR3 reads TGTGCCAGCAGTTCCGGGACAGGGGCGGGTTACGAGCAGTACTTC.

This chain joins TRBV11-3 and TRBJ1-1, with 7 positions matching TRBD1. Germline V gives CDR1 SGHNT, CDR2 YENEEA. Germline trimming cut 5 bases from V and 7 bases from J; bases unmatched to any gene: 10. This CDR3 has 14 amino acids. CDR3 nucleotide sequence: TGTGCCAGCAGCACGGGACAGCGAGGGGGTGAAGCTTTCTTT. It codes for CASSTGQRGGEAFF.

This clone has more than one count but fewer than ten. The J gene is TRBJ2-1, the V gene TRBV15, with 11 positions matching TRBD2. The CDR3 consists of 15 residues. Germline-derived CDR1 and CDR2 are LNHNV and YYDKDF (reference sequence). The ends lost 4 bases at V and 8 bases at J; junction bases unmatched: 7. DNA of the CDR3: TGTGCCACCAGCATCCGACTAGCGGGGATCTATGAGCAGTTCTTC. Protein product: CATSIRLAGIYEQFF.

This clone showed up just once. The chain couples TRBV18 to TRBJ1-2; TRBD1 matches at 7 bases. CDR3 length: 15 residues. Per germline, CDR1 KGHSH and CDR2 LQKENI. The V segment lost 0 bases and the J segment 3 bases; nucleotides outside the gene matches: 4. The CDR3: CASSPPGGVYYGYTF. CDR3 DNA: TGTGCCAGCTCACCACCAGGGGGCGTTTACTATGGCTACACCTTC.

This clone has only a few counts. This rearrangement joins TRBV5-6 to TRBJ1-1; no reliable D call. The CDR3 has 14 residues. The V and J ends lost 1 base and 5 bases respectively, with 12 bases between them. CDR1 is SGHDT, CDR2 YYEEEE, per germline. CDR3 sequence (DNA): TGTGCCAGCAGCTTGACAGATAGAAAAACTGAAGCTTTCTTT. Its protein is CASSLTDRKTEAFF. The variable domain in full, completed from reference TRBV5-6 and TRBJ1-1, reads DAGVTQSPTHLIKTRGQQVTLRCSPKSGHDTVSWYQQALGQGPQFIFQYYEEEERQRGNFPDRFSGHQFPNYSSELNVNALLLGDSALYLCASSLTDRKTEAFFGQGTRLTVV.

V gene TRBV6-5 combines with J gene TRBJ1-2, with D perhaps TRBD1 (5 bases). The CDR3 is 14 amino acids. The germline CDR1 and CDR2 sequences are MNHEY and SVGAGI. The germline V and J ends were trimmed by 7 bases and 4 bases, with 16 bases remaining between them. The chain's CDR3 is CASTFGGGVYGYTF. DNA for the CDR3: TGTGCCAGCACATTTGGGGGAGGGGTCTATGGCTACACCTTC.

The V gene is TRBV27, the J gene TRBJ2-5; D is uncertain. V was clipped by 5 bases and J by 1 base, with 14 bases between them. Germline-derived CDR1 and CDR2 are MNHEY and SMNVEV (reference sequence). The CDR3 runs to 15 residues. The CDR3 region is CASSPSLVVQETQYF. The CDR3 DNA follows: TGTGCCAGCAGTCCGTCCCTAGTCGTCCAAGAGACCCAGTACTTC.

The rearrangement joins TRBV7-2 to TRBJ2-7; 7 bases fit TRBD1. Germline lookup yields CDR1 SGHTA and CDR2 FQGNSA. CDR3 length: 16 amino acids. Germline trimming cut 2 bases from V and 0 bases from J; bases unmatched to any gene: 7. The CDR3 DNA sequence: TGTGCCAGCAGCTTAAGGGCCCCAGGGGGCTCCTACGAGCAGTACTTC. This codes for CASSLRAPGGSYEQYF.

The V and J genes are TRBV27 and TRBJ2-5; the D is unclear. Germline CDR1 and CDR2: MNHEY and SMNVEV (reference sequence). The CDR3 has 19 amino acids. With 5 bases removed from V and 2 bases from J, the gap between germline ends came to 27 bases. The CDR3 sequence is CASSPRQSLPHMKQETQYF. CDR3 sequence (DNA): TGTGCCAGCAGTCCCCGACAAAGTTTACCCCATATGAAACAAGAGACCCAGTACTTC.

Written as DNA, the CDR3 is TGTGCCAGCAGCTTGTCAGCGGGGGGCTACGAGCAGTACTTC. This sequence encodes CASSLSAGGYEQYF. V and J are TRBV5-5 and TRBJ2-7; TRBD2 agrees at 9 bases. The CDR3 has 14 residues. From germline, CDR1 is SGHKS and CDR2 YYEKEE (reference sequence). The J segment lost 3 bases and the V segment lost 1 base, leaving 2 bases of the junction unmatched.

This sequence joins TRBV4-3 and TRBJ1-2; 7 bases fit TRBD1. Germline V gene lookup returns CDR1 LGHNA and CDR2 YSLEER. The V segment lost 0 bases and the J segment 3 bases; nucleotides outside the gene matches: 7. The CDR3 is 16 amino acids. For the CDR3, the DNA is TGCGCCAGCAGCCAAGATCAAGGGGGCAGGGACTATGGCTACACCTTC. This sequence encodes CASSQDQGGRDYGYTF.

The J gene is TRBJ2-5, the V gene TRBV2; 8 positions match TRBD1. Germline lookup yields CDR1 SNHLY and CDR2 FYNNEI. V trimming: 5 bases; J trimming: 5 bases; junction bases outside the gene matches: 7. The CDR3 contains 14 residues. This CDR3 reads CASSINRGTETQYF. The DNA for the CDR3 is TGTGCCAGCAGTATTAACAGGGGGACGGAGACCCAGTACTTC.

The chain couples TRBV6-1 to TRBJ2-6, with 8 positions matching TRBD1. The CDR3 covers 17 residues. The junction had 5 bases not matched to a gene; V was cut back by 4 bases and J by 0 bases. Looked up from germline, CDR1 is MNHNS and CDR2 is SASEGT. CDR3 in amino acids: CASSAGTGDSGANVLTF. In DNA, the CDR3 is TGTGCCAGCAGTGCCGGGACAGGTGACTCTGGGGCCAACGTCCTGACTTTC.

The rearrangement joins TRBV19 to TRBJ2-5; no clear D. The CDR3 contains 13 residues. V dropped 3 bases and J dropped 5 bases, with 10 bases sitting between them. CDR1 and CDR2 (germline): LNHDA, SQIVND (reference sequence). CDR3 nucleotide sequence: TGTGCCAGTAGTATTTCTACTTTGGAGACCCAGTACTTC. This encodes CASSISTLETQYF.

The CDR3 loop reads CASSSSGGAYNEQFF. In DNA form, the CDR3 reads TGTGCCAGCAGCTCTAGCGGGGGCGCCTACAATGAGCAGTTCTTC. The J gene is TRBJ2-1, the V gene TRBV7-2; 10 positions agree with TRBD2. Germline CDR1 is SGHTA and CDR2 is FQGNSA. The CDR3 totals 15 residues. Trimming at V came to 4 bases and at J to 2 bases, leaving 2 bases not matched to a gene.

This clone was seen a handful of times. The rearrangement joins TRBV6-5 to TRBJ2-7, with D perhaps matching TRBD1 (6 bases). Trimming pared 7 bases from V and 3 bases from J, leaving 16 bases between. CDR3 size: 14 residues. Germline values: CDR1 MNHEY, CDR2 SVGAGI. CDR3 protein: CASNPDSEVYEQYF. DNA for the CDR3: TGTGCCAGCAATCCGGACAGCGAAGTCTACGAGCAGTACTTC.

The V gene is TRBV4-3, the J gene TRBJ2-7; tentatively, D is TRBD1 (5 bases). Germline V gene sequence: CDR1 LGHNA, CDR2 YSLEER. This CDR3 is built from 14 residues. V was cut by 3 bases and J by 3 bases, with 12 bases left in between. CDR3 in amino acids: CASSQGQWGYEQYF. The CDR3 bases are TGCGCCAGCAGCCAGGGGCAGTGGGGCTACGAGCAGTACTTC.

The CDR3 region is CASTRSDTQYF. The CDR3 DNA is TGTGCCAGCACTCGGTCAGATACGCAGTATTTT. This chain connects TRBV2 to TRBJ2-3; D is ambiguous. CDR1 is SNHLY, CDR2 FYNNEI, per germline. This CDR3 has 11 amino acids. Trimming took off 7 bases at V and 4 bases at J, with 6 bases between the two ends.

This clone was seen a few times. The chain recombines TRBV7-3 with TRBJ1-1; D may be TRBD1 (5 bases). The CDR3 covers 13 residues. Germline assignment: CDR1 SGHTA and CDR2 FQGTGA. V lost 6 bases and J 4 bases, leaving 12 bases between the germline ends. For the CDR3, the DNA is TGTGCCAGCAGTCCCGGGGGTAGCACTGAAGCTTTCTTT. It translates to CASSPGGSTEAFF.

The CDR3 DNA reads as TGTGCCAGCAGCCTTAGCGGACTAGAGCAGTACTTC. Its translation: CASSLSGLEQYF. The chain couples TRBV11-3 to TRBJ2-7; perhaps TRBD2 as D (6 bases). Germline CDR1 and CDR2: SGHNT and YENEEA. The CDR3 totals 12 residues. V shed 5 bases and J shed 7 bases, with 12 bases lying between them.

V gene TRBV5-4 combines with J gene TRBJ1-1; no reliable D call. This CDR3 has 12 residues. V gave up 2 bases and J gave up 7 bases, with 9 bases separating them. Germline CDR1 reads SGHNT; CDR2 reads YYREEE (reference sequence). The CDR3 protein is CASSFGVGEAFF. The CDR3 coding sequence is TGTGCCAGCAGCTTCGGGGTTGGTGAAGCTTTCTTT.